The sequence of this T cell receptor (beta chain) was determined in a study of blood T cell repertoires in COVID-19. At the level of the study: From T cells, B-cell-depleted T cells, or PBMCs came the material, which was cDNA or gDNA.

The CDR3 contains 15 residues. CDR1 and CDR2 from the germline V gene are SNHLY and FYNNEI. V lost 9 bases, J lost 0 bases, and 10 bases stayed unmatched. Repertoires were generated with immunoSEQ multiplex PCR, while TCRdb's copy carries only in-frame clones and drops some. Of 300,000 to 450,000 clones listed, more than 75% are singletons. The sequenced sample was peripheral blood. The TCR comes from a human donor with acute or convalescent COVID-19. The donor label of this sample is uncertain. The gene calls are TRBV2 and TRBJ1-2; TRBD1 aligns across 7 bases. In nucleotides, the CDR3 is TGTGCCAGTTTGATAGGGGACAGAGCTAACTATGGCTACACCTTC. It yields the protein CASLIGDRANYGYTF.